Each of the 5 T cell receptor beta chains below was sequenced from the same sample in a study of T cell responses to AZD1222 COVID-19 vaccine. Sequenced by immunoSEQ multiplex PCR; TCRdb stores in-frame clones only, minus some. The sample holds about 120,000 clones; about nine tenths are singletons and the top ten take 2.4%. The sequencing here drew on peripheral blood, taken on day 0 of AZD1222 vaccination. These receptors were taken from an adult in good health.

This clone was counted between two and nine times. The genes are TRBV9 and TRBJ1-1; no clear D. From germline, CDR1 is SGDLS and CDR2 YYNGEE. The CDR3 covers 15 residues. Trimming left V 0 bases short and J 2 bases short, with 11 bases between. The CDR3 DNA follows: TGTGCCAGCAGCGTAGCGGCGACATTTAACACTGAAGCTTTCTTT. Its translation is CASSVAATFNTEAFF.

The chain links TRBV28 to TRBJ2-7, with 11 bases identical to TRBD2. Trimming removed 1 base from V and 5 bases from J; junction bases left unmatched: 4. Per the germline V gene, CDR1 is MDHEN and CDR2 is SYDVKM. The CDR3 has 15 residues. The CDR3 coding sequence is TGTGCCAGCAGTTTATTCGGACTAGCGGGCCACGAGCAGTACTTC. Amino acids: CASSLFGLAGHEQYF.

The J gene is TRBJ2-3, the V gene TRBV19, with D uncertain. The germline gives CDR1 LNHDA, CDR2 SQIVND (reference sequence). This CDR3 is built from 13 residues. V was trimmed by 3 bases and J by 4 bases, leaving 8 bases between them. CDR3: CASSMEVPDTQYF. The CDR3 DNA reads TGTGCCAGTAGTATGGAAGTTCCAGATACGCAGTATTTT.

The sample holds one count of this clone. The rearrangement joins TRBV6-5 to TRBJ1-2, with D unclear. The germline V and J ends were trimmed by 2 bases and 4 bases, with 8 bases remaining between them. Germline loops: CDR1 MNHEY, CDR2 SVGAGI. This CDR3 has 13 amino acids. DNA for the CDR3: TGTGCCAGCAGTTACCTGGCCGGCTATGGCTACACCTTC. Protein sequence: CASSYLAGYGYTF.

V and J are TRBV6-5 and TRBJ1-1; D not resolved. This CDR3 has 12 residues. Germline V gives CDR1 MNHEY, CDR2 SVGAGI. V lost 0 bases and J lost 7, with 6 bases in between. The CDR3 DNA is TGTGCCAGCAGTTACTCCTGGGGTGAAGCTTTCTTT. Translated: CASSYSWGEAFF.